This is a list of T cell receptor beta chains from one sample in a study of siplizumab effects on memory and regulatory T cells. This table comes from immunoSEQ multiplex PCR, and its TCRdb copy is limited to in-frame clones, with some not included. Of about 100,000 clones in the sample, approximately 91% were seen once. The sequenced sample consisted of CD4+ T cells sorted from blood. The source is a human donor in good health. The CDR3 runs from the conserved cysteine through the conserved F or W. A D gene is named only where the DNA matches it firmly. A clone size is listed for some rows: how often the clone was seen (once, few, many), or a class if it is expanded.

size	D	V	J	CDR3	DNA
few	TRBD2	TRBV27	TRBJ2-5	CASALAGAQETQYF	TGTGCCAGTGCACTAGCGGGGGCGCAAGAGACCCAGTACTTC
-	-	TRBV27	TRBJ1-4	CASSQSVATNEKLFF	TGTGCCAGCAGCCAATCCGTTGCAACTAATGAAAAACTGTTTTTT
few	-	TRBV20-1	TRBJ1-1	CSAREAYEAFF	TGCAGTGCTAGAGAAGCCTATGAAGCTTTCTTT
-	TRBD1	TRBV5-1	TRBJ1-5	CASSTGSGNQPQHF	TGCGCCAGTTCGACAGGGTCTGGCAATCAGCCCCAGCATTTT
once	-	TRBV7-3	TRBJ2-2	CASSLRQSTGELFF	TGTGCCAGCAGCTTAAGACAGAGCACCGGGGAGCTGTTTTTT
-	TRBD2	TRBV18	TRBJ2-3	CASSPPGTSGLRYTQYF	TGTGCCAGCTCACCACCGGGGACTAGCGGCCTCCGGTATACGCAGTATTTT
-	-	TRBV11-2	TRBJ2-2	CASSLDSGRNTGELFF	TGTGCCAGCAGCTTAGATTCCGGGCGGAACACCGGGGAGCTGTTTTTT
once	TRBD2	TRBV5-6	TRBJ2-3	CASSLAGGHPYDTQYF	TGTGCCAGCAGCTTAGCGGGGGGCCATCCATATGATACGCAGTATTTT
once	-	TRBV7-2	TRBJ2-3	CASSPRSGDTQYF	TGTGCCAGCAGCCCCCGATCAGGGGATACGCAGTATTTT
-	-	TRBV10-3	TRBJ1-1	CAIVGEGNTEAFF	TGTGCCATCGTGGGGGAGGGGAACACTGAAGCTTTCTTT
-	-	TRBV28	TRBJ1-5	CASSLPGGAQGPQHF	TGTGCCAGCAGTTTACCCGGGGGGGCGCAAGGGCCCCAGCATTTT
-	-	TRBV7-6	TRBJ2-3	CASSIGQLDTQYF	TGTGCCAGCAGCATAGGACAGCTGGATACGCAGTATTTT
-	-	TRBV7-9	TRBJ1-5	CASRHRDQPQHF	TGTGCCAGCAGGCACAGGGATCAGCCCCAGCATTTT
-	TRBD1	TRBV28	TRBJ2-7	CASSLRQGSTYEQYF	TGTGCCAGCAGTTTACGACAGGGTAGCACCTACGAGCAGTACTTC
-	-	TRBV7-2	TRBJ2-1	CASSLLGLRGFYNEQFF	TGTGCCAGCAGCTTATTAGGTCTTCGTGGGTTTTACAATGAGCAGTTCTTC
once	-	TRBV7-2	TRBJ1-2	CASSLATNYGYTF	TGTGCCAGCAGCTTAGCTACTAACTATGGCTACACCTTC
-	TRBD1	TRBV28	TRBJ2-2	CASTGTGNTFTGELFF	TGTGCCAGCACCGGGACAGGGAACACGTTCACCGGGGAGCTGTTTTTT
-	-	TRBV6-5	TRBJ1-2	CASGDYGYTF	TGTGCCAGCGGGGACTATGGCTACACCTTC
once	TRBD1	TRBV6-5	TRBJ2-3	CASVPRGRGTDTQYF	TGTGCCAGCGTTCCTAGGGGGCGCGGCACAGATACGCAGTATTTT
-	-	TRBV2	TRBJ2-5	CASTGRAQETQYF	TGTGCCAGCACGGGACGGGCCCAAGAGACCCAGTACTTC
-	TRBD1	TRBV4-3	TRBJ1-2	CASSRTGEGGYTF	TGCGCCAGCAGCCGTACAGGGGAGGGAGGCTACACCTTC
-	-	TRBV5-1	TRBJ2-2	CASARSGGPNTGELFF	TGCGCCAGCGCTCGCTCCGGGGGGCCGAACACCGGGGAGCTGTTTTTT
-	-	TRBV28	TRBJ1-6	CASGIGSYNSPLHF	TGTGCCAGCGGGATAGGGTCCTATAATTCACCCCTCCACTTT
-	-	TRBV2	TRBJ2-7	CASSEEGTPVYEQYF	TGTGCCAGCAGTGAAGAAGGGACACCCGTTTACGAGCAGTACTTC
-	-	TRBV18	TRBJ2-1	CASSPPASYNEQFF	TGTGCCAGCTCACCGCCGGCCTCCTACAATGAGCAGTTCTTC
-	TRBD1	TRBV6-6	TRBJ2-7	CASRGTGGSYEQYF	TGTGCCAGCAGGGGGACAGGGGGAAGCTACGAGCAGTACTTC
-	TRBD1	TRBV11-2	TRBJ2-7	CASSFRDRDYEQYF	TGTGCCAGCAGCTTCCGGGACAGGGACTACGAGCAGTACTTC
-	-	TRBV4-1	TRBJ2-3	CASSQDQGGTPTDTQYF	TGCGCCAGCAGCCAAGATCAGGGTGGGACTCCCACAGATACGCAGTATTTT
few	-	TRBV28	TRBJ1-3	CASKRGNTIYF	TGTGCCAGCAAGAGGGGAAACACCATATATTTT
-	-	TRBV7-6	TRBJ2-3	CASSLRVSRGGDTQYF	TGTGCCAGCAGCTTACGGGTTAGCCGGGGCGGGGATACGCAGTATTTT
-	-	TRBV5-1	TRBJ2-1	CASSPVPPGSILYNEQFF	TGCGCCAGCAGCCCCGTTCCCCCAGGGTCTATCCTCTACAATGAGCAGTTCTTC
-	-	TRBV4-2	TRBJ2-7	CASSQEVVSPYEQYF	TGTGCCAGCAGCCAAGAGGTGGTCAGCCCCTACGAGCAGTACTTC
-	-	TRBV2	TRBJ2-2	CASRGQNTGELFF	TGTGCCAGCAGGGGACAAAACACCGGGGAGCTGTTTTTT
-	TRBD2	TRBV2	TRBJ2-7	CASNDMGGGPYEQYF	TGTGCCAGCAATGATATGGGGGGGGGACCCTACGAGCAGTACTTC
-	-	TRBV7-2	TRBJ2-1	CASGTYNEQFF	TGTGCCAGCGGGACTTACAATGAGCAGTTCTTC
-	TRBD1	TRBV7-9	TRBJ1-2	CASSKRQGESSYGYTF	TGTGCCAGCAGTAAGAGACAGGGGGAGTCCTCATATGGCTACACCTTC
-	-	TRBV5-1	TRBJ1-6	CASSLVGSYNSPLHF	TGCGCCAGCAGCTTGGTGGGCTCCTATAATTCACCCCTCCACTTT
-	TRBD2	TRBV7-6	TRBJ2-1	CASSSRTRSYNEQFF	TGTGCCAGCAGCTCAAGGACTAGATCCTACAATGAGCAGTTCTTC